This T cell receptor (beta chain) appears in the sequencing data of a study of cytomegalovirus exposure and HLA in healthy donors. Overall study context: An earlier analysis found under 130 million unique TCR beta sequences from about 190 million T cells.

The V end lost 5 bases, the J end lost 0 bases, and 8 bases lay between the germline ends. The germline V gene has CDR1 LNHDA and CDR2 SQIVND (reference sequence). The CDR3 contains 14 residues. It was with 60 Vbeta and 13 Jbeta primers that the PCR ran. Sequencing was performed with immunoSEQ multiplex PCR; in TCRdb, only in-frame clones are kept and a portion is missing. This table holds about 120,000 clones, 75% to 85% found once. A remark on this clone: Antigen unknown.

Whole-study findings and limits: Cytomegalovirus status was reportedly diagnosed by the classifier with high specificity and sensitivity.

This TCR came from a female donor in good health and CMV-seropositive. This rearrangement joins TRBV19 to TRBJ1-3; no clear D. Sequences were obtained from PBMCs. CDR3 loop: CASSLPGSGNTIYF. CDR3 DNA: TGTGCCAGTAGTCTGCCAGGCTCTGGAAACACCATATATTTT.